The T cell receptor beta chain under discussion was sequenced for a study of blood T cell repertoires in COVID-19. Across the whole study: Sites in the United States, Italy and Spain provided acute and convalescent COVID-19 samples.

Germline V gene data show CDR1 as LNHNV and CDR2 as YYDKDF (reference sequence). V gave up 3 bases and J gave up 7 bases, with 14 bases separating them. The CDR3 runs 14 residues. Per the original data handling: Amplification with reference gene primers provided the estimates of nucleated cell counts. Produced via immunoSEQ multiplex PCR; TCRdb's table is partial and in-frame only. That table is the source of V, J and clone size, and D and trimming were worked out from the DNA. The table lists approximately 150,000 clones, over 75% of them singletons. J is TRBJ2-3 and V is TRBV15; D possibly corresponds to TRBD2 (6 bases). This TCR was recovered from a man in his 70s with acute or convalescent COVID-19. Sequencing input: peripheral blood. The CDR3 DNA reads TGTGCCACCAGCAGCGGGAGAGGCTCTTATACGCAGTATTTT. Its protein is CATSSGRGSYTQYF.